This TCR beta chain was documented in a study of T cells after yellow fever vaccination. TCRdb re-called the 5' RACE reads with MiXCR, one entry per CDR3 protein. The sample has 360,000 or so distinct CDR3 sequences; around 10% are singletons. This clonotype was seen a handful of times. The receptor was isolated from a man aged 18 to 29 who received the YFV17D yellow fever vaccine. The sample in question was PBMCs, obtained on the day of the first yellow fever vaccination.

The CDR3 loop is CASSLGPGKTSEQYF. As DNA, the CDR3 is TGTGCCAGCAGCTTAGGGCCGGGTAAGACTTCCGAGCAGTACTTC. The genes are TRBV11-2 and TRBJ2-7; D not resolved. The CDR3 has 15 amino acids. Germline V gene data show CDR1 as SGHAT and CDR2 as FQNNGV. Trimming pared 1 base from V and 6 bases from J, leaving 16 bases between. Drawing the rest from reference TRBV11-2 and TRBJ2-7, the complete variable domain is EAGVAQSPRYKIIEKRQSVAFWCNPISGHATLYWYQQILGQGPKLLIQFQNNGVVDDSQLPKDRFSAERLKGVDSTLKIQPAKLEDSAVYLCASSLGPGKTSEQYFGPGTRLTVT.